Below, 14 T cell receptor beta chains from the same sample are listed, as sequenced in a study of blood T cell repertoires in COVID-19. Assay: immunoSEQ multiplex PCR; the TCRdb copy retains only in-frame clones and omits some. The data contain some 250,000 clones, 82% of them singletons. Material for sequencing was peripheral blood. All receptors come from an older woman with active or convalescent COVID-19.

DNA for the CDR3: TGTGCCAGCAGGGGGCGGCTGGGCGAAAAACTGTTTTTT. Protein sequence: CASRGRLGEKLFF. The chain joins TRBV6-5 to TRBJ1-4; TRBD1 might be the D (5 bases). The germline gives CDR1 MNHEY, CDR2 SVGAGI. Trimming pared 6 bases from V and 8 bases from J, leaving 13 bases between. This CDR3 comprises 13 residues.

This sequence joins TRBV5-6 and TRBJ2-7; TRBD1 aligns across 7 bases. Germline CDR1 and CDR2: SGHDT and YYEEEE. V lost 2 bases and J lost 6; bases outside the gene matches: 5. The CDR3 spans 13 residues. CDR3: CASSLRGLVEQYF. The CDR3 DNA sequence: TGTGCCAGCAGCTTAAGGGGGCTTGTCGAGCAGTACTTC.

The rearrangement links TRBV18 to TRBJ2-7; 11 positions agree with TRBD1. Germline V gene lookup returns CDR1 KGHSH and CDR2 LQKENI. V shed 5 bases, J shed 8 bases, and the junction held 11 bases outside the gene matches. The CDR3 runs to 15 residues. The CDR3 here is CASSIGTGGVLQQYF. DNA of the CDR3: TGTGCCAGCTCAATAGGGACAGGGGGTGTCCTGCAGCAGTACTTC.

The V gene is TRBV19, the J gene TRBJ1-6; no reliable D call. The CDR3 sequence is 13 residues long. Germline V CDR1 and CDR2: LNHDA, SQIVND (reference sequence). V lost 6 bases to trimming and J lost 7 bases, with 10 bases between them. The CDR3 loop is CASRQALNSPLHF. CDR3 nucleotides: TGTGCCAGTAGGCAGGCCCTCAATTCACCCCTCCACTTT.

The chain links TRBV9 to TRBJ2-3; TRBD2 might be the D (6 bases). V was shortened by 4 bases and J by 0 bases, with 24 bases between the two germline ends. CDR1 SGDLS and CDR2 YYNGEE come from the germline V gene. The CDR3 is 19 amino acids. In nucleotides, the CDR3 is TGTGCCAGCAGCCCGAGGGACGGAGGGACCTTCTTTAGCACAGATACGCAGTATTTT. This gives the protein CASSPRDGGTFFSTDTQYF. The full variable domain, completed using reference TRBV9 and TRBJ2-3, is DSGVTQTPKHLITATGQRVTLRCSPRSGDLSVYWYQQSLDQGLQFLIQYYNGEERAKGNILERFSAQQFPDLHSELNLSSLELGDSALYFCASSPRDGGTFFSTDTQYFGPGTRLTVL.

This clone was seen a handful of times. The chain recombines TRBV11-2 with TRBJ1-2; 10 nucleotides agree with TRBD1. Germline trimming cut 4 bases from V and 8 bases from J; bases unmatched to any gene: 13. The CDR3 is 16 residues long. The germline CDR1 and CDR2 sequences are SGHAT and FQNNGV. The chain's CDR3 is CASSSLRQGATRGYTF. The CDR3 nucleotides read TGTGCCAGCAGCTCTCTCCGACAGGGGGCGACTAGGGGCTACACCTTC.

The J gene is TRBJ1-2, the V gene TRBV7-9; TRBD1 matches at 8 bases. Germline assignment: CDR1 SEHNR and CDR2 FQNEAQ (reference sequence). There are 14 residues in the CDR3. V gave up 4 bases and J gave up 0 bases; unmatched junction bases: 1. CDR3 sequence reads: CASSSTGANYGYTF. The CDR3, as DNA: TGTGCCAGCAGCTCGACAGGGGCTAACTATGGCTACACCTTC. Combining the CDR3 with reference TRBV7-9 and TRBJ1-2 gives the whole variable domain DTGVSQNPRHKITKRGQNVTFRCDPISEHNRLYWYRQTLGQGPEFLTYFQNEAQLEKSRLLSDRFSAERPKGSFSTLEIQRTEQGDSAMYLCASSSTGANYGYTFGSGTRLTVV.

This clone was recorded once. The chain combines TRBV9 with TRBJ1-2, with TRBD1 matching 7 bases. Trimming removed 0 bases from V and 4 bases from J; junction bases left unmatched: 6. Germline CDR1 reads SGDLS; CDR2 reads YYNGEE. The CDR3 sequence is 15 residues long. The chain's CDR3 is CASSVDTGVTYGYTF. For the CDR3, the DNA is TGTGCCAGCAGCGTAGATACAGGGGTGACCTATGGCTACACCTTC.

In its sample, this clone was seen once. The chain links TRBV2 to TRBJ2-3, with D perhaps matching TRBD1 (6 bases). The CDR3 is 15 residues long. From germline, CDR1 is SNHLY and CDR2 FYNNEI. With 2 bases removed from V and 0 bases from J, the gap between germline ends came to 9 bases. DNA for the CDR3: TGTGCCAGCAGTGAAAGGGGGTTCAGCACAGATACGCAGTATTTT. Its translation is CASSERGFSTDTQYF.

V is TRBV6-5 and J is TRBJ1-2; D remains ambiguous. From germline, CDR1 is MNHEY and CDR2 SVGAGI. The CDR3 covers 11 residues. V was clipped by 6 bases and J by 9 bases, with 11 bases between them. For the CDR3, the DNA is TGTGCCAGCAGGCTGCAGTATAGCTACACCTTC. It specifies CASRLQYSYTF.

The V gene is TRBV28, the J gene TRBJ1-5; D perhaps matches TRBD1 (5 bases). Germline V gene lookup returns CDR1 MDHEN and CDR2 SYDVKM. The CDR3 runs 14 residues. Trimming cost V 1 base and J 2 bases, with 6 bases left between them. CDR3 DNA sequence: TGTGCCAGCAGTTTATTGGGGCGCAATCAGCCCCAGCATTTT. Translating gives CASSLLGRNQPQHF. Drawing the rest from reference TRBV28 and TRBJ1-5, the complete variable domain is DVKVTQSSRYLVKRTGEKVFLECVQDMDHENMFWYRQDPGLGLRLIYFSYDVKMKEKGDIPEGYSVSREKKERFSLILESASTNQTSMYLCASSLLGRNQPQHFGDGTRLSIL.

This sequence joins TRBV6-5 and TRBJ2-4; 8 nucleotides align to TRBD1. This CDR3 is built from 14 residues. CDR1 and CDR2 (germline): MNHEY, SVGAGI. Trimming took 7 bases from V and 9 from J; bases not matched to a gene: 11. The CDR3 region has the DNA TGTGCCAGCACCAAAGGACAGGGAATTGGCATTCAGTACTTC. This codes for CASTKGQGIGIQYF.

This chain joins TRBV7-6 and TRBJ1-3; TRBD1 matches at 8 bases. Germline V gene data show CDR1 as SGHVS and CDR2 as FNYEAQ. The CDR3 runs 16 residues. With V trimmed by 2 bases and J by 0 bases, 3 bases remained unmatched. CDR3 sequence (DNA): TGTGCCAGCAGCTTACAGGGGGCCGGCTCTGGAAACACCATATATTTT. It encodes CASSLQGAGSGNTIYF.

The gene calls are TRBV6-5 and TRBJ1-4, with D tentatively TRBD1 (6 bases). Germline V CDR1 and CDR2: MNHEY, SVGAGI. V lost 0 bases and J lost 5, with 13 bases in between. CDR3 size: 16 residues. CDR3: CASSYSSGQGNEKLFF. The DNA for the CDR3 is TGTGCCAGCAGTTACTCGTCAGGGCAGGGGAATGAAAAACTGTTTTTT.